The 24 T cell receptor beta chains given below trace back to one sample, sequenced in a study of blood T cell repertoires in COVID-19. Clones were sequenced by immunoSEQ multiplex PCR, and TCRdb holds only the in-frame ones, with some missing. Of hundreds of thousands of clones detected, 70% to 90% appear once; the ten largest clones hold around 9.5%. The material sequenced was PBMCs or T cells enriched from blood (not recorded which). The receptors stem from a woman between 40 and 50 years old who had recovered from COVID-19.

In this sample, this clone turned up once. The rearrangement joins TRBV5-8 to TRBJ1-2, with D possibly being TRBD1 (5 bases). Trimming left V 4 bases short and J 0 bases short, with 13 bases between. This CDR3 is built from 15 residues. From germline, CDR1 is SGHTS and CDR2 YDEGEE. CDR3 sequence reads: CASSRRGTTNYGYTF. DNA for the CDR3: TGTGCCAGCAGCCGTCGCGGGACTACTAACTATGGCTACACCTTC.

The genes are TRBV6-2 or TRBV6-3 and TRBJ1-5, with D perhaps matching TRBD1 (5 bases). Trimming pared 5 bases from V and 4 bases from J, leaving 12 bases between. This CDR3 contains 14 residues. CDR1 is MNHEY, CDR2 SVGEGT, per germline. The CDR3 coding sequence is TGTGCCAGCAGTAACAGACAGAAAAATCAGCCCCAGCATTTT. Amino acids: CASSNRQKNQPQHF.

This clone was observed a handful of times. The J gene is TRBJ2-7, the V gene TRBV11-3, with D perhaps TRBD1 (6 bases). Trimming removed 6 bases at V and 5 bases at J, with 14 bases between. Germline V gene lookup returns CDR1 SGHNT and CDR2 YENEEA. This CDR3 has 13 residues. The CDR3 DNA is TGTGCCAGCAGGAACAGGGACGGAGACGAGCAGTACTTC. Amino acids: CASRNRDGDEQYF.

This clone showed up just once. The chain joins TRBV5-1 to TRBJ2-1; 10 bases map to TRBD2. Trimming at V came to 3 bases and at J to 2 bases, leaving 8 bases not matched to a gene. Germline values: CDR1 SGHRS, CDR2 YFSETQ. The length of the CDR3 is 17 residues. In DNA form, the CDR3 reads TGCGCCAGCAGCTACCGCTCTACTAGCGGGGCCTACAATGAGCAGTTCTTC. Translation gives CASSYRSTSGAYNEQFF.

The CDR3 reads CASSPGLAGRVDEQFF. For the CDR3, the DNA is TGTGCCAGCTCACCAGGGCTAGCGGGGCGAGTAGATGAGCAGTTCTTC. The J gene is TRBJ2-1, the V gene TRBV18; the match to TRBD2 covers 9 bases. Per germline, CDR1 KGHSH and CDR2 LQKENI. The CDR3 is 16 amino acids. V trimming: 2 bases; J trimming: 8 bases; junction bases outside the gene matches: 10. Filled out from reference TRBV18 and TRBJ2-1, the complete variable domain reads NAGVMQNPRHLVRRRGQEARLRCSPMKGHSHVYWYRQLPEEGLKFMVYLQKENIIDESGMPKERFSAEFPKEGPSILRIQQVVRGDSAAYFCASSPGLAGRVDEQFFGPGTRLTVL.

This clone has only a few counts. This chain uses TRBV4-1 with TRBJ2-1; D is uncertain. V lost 0 bases, J lost 0 bases, and 12 bases lay in between. Per germline, CDR1 MGHRA and CDR2 YSYEKL. The CDR3 consists of 17 residues. The CDR3 region has the DNA TGCGCCAGCAGCCAAGATAAGGAGTTAAGCTCCTACAATGAGCAGTTCTTC. This translates into CASSQDKELSSYNEQFF.

The table lists this clone with a few counts. This chain links TRBV19 with TRBJ2-2, with unresolved D. Germline V CDR1 and CDR2: LNHDA, SQIVND (reference sequence). Trimming left V 6 bases short and J 0 bases short, with 14 bases between. The CDR3 sequence is 16 residues long. The CDR3 DNA reads as TGTGCCAGTAGCCGGCGGCGACTTCCGAACACCGGGGAGCTGTTTTTT. Translating gives CASSRRRLPNTGELFF.

The CDR3 DNA follows: TGTGCCAGCAGCGTCTCCACGGGGCTAGCGGGAGAGGAGACCCAGTACTTC. Protein product: CASSVSTGLAGEETQYF. The chain uses TRBV9 and TRBJ2-5; the match to TRBD2 covers 10 bases. The germline V gene encodes CDR1 SGDLS and CDR2 YYNGEE. The CDR3 runs 17 residues. V trimming: 2 bases; J trimming: 5 bases; junction bases outside the gene matches: 12.

This chain connects TRBV18 to TRBJ2-1, with 8 bases aligning to TRBD1. The CDR3 sequence is 12 residues long. After removal of 2 bases from V and 13 bases from J, the junction contained 4 bases not matched to a gene. Per germline, CDR1 KGHSH and CDR2 LQKENI. CDR3 protein: CASSPGDRKQFF. The DNA for the CDR3 is TGTGCCAGCTCACCAGGGGACAGGAAACAGTTCTTC.

This clone was seen just once. The chain uses TRBV2 and TRBJ2-5; 10 bases are a match to TRBD2. The CDR3 runs to 18 residues. Germline V gene sequence: CDR1 SNHLY, CDR2 FYNNEI. The junction had 14 bases not matched to a gene; V was cut back by 5 bases and J by 2 bases. This CDR3 is CASSLFRASGGSQETQYF. Written as DNA, the CDR3 is TGTGCCAGCAGTTTGTTTAGAGCTAGCGGGGGATCACAAGAGACCCAGTACTTC.

The gene calls are TRBV7-6 and TRBJ1-6, with D uncertain. V was cut by 5 bases and J by 0 bases, with 14 bases left in between. The CDR3 covers 17 residues. Germline V CDR1 and CDR2: SGHVS, FNYEAQ. CDR3 nucleotides: TGTGCCAGCAGCCCGCGAGCGGTTGGCTCCTATAATTCACCCCTCCACTTT. It codes for CASSPRAVGSYNSPLHF.

This chain connects TRBV27 to TRBJ2-3; 9 bases fit TRBD1. Trimming cost V 7 bases and J 5 bases; bases outside gene matches: 4. Per germline, CDR1 MNHEY and CDR2 SMNVEV (reference sequence). CDR3 size: 13 residues. The CDR3 region is CASKNRGQDTQYF. The CDR3 DNA reads as TGTGCCAGCAAGAACAGGGGGCAAGATACGCAGTATTTT.

The rearrangement uses TRBV3-1 (or the pseudogene TRBV3-2) and TRBJ1-2; D may be TRBD1 (5 bases). V lost 1 base and J lost 6, with 18 bases in between. The CDR3 spans 16 residues. Germline CDR1 is LGHDT and CDR2 is YNNKEL (reference sequence). CDR3 in amino acids: CASSQGLLLGGNGYTF. In nucleotides, the CDR3 is TGTGCCAGCAGCCAAGGTCTACTATTGGGGGGTAATGGCTACACCTTC.

The V gene is TRBV7-8, the J gene TRBJ1-1; unclear D gene. Trimming took off 5 bases at V and 7 bases at J, with 11 bases between the two ends. Germline CDR1 is SGHVS and CDR2 is FQNEAQ. This CDR3 is built from 12 residues. The CDR3 bases are TGTGCCAGCAGCGCCCTAACAGTTGAAGCTTTCTTT. It is translated as CASSALTVEAFF.

This chain connects TRBV7-6 to TRBJ2-7, with 10 bases identical to TRBD1. CDR3 length equals 15 residues. Per the germline V gene, CDR1 is SGHVS and CDR2 is FNYEAQ. V gave up 1 base and J gave up 5 bases; unmatched junction bases: 5. The CDR3 coding sequence is TGTGCCAGCAGCTTAGAGGGACAGGGGATCAACGAGCAGTACTTC. Encoded protein: CASSLEGQGINEQYF.

The genes are TRBV20-1 and TRBJ2-3; 11 positions match TRBD2. J lost 2 bases, V lost 3 bases, and 4 bases had no gene match. The CDR3 is made up of 15 amino acids. Germline V gives CDR1 DFQATT, CDR2 SNEGSKA (reference sequence). The CDR3 is CSASSGGAYTDTQYF. The DNA for the CDR3 is TGCAGTGCTAGTAGCGGGGGGGCCTACACAGATACGCAGTATTTT.

The chain is built from TRBV27 and TRBJ1-5; no firm D call. This CDR3 region has 14 residues. From germline, CDR1 is MNHEY and CDR2 SMNVEV (reference sequence). The V gene lost 7 bases and the J gene lost 7 bases, with 17 bases spanning the gap. The CDR3 protein is CASTPSGRGQPQHF. CDR3 nucleotides: TGTGCCAGCACCCCCTCCGGACGGGGACAGCCCCAGCATTTT.

The chain recombines TRBV9 with TRBJ2-1; D may be TRBD2 (6 bases). Trimming left V 2 bases short and J 8 bases short, with 17 bases between. CDR1 and CDR2 (germline): SGDLS, YYNGEE. The CDR3 spans 15 residues. CDR3 region: CASSVGSGMKDEQFF. The CDR3 DNA reads TGTGCCAGCAGCGTCGGTAGCGGAATGAAAGATGAGCAGTTCTTC. Combining the CDR3 with reference TRBV9 and TRBJ2-1 gives the whole variable domain DSGVTQTPKHLITATGQRVTLRCSPRSGDLSVYWYQQSLDQGLQFLIQYYNGEERAKGNILERFSAQQFPDLHSELNLSSLELGDSALYFCASSVGSGMKDEQFFGPGTRLTVL.

The genes are TRBV5-4 and TRBJ2-1; the match to TRBD1 covers 9 bases. Germline CDR1 and CDR2: SGHNT and YYREEE (reference sequence). This CDR3 comprises 15 residues. Losses at the gene ends were 3 bases for V and 3 bases for J; bases not matched to a gene: 4. The CDR3 DNA reads as TGTGCCAGCAGCTCGTTGGGACAGGGCTACAATGAGCAGTTCTTC. Protein sequence: CASSSLGQGYNEQFF.

This clone was recorded once. The chain links TRBV4-1 to TRBJ1-5; 8 nucleotides agree with TRBD1. Germline V gene lookup returns CDR1 MGHRA and CDR2 YSYEKL. The CDR3 length is 16 residues. Trimming at V came to 1 base and at J to 5 bases, leaving 7 bases not matched to a gene. The CDR3 region is CASSQVGTGSDQPQHF. DNA for the CDR3: TGCGCCAGCAGCCAAGTTGGGACAGGCAGCGATCAGCCCCAGCATTTT.

The CDR3 loop is CASSSLRGQGGGEQYF. CDR3 coding DNA: TGTGCCAGTAGCAGCCTTAGAGGACAGGGAGGGGGTGAGCAGTACTTC. The chain employs TRBV19 and TRBJ2-7; D might be TRBD1 (8 bases). This CDR3 region has 16 residues. The ends were cut back, 6 bases at V and 7 bases at J, with 25 bases in the middle. In germline, CDR1 is LNHDA, CDR2 SQIVND (reference sequence). The whole variable domain, filled in from reference TRBV19 and TRBJ2-7, reads DGGITQSPKYLFRKEGQNVTLSCEQNLNHDAMYWYRQDPGQGLRLIYYSQIVNDFQKGDIAEGYSVSREKKESFPLTVTSAQKNPTAFYLCASSSLRGQGGGEQYFGPGTRLTVT.

The chain recombines TRBV7-2 with TRBJ2-6, with 7 nucleotides matching TRBD1. CDR1 SGHTA and CDR2 FQGNSA come from the germline V gene. The CDR3 covers 14 residues. J was trimmed by 2 bases and V by 7 bases; bases with no gene match: 2. The CDR3 DNA reads as TGTGCCAGCAAGACAGGGACTGGGGCCAACGTCCTGACTTTC. Translating it yields CASKTGTGANVLTF.

The J gene is TRBJ1-2, the V gene TRBV27, with D possibly matching TRBD1 (5 bases). Per germline, CDR1 MNHEY and CDR2 SMNVEV (reference sequence). The CDR3 covers 14 residues. V gave up 6 bases and J gave up 2 bases, with 13 bases separating them. The CDR3: CASREDTGNYGYTF. The CDR3 nucleotides read TGTGCCAGCAGAGAGGATACAGGAAACTATGGCTACACCTTC.

V gene TRBV5-4 combines with J gene TRBJ1-6; D is perhaps TRBD1 (5 bases). Germline assignment: CDR1 SGHNT and CDR2 YYREEE (reference sequence). The CDR3 has 17 amino acids. Trimming removed 0 bases at V and 0 bases at J, with 10 bases between. CDR3 loop: CASSLAGKSSYNSPLHF. DNA for the CDR3: TGTGCCAGCAGCTTGGCAGGGAAAAGCTCCTATAATTCACCCCTCCACTTT.